This T cell receptor (beta chain) was captured in a study of radiotherapy plus CTLA-4 blockade in lung cancer. Study summary: Disease control was present in more than 25% of patients, and objective responses in about 19%.

Focal radiation was given together with CTLA-4 blockade (ipilimumab) to patients with chemo-refractory metastatic non-small-cell lung cancer. Data came from immunoSEQ multiplex PCR; TCRdb stores just in-frame clones and leaves some out. The table lists about 87,000 clones, more than 75% of them singletons. Findings and caveats of the study: Among reported predictors of response, early blood T cell clone dynamics with interferon-beta performed best. Tumor-origin TCR clones grew in blood after radiotherapy plus ipilimumab.

This CDR3 region has 11 residues. From germline, CDR1 is SGHNT and CDR2 YENEEA. V dropped 5 bases and J dropped 6 bases, with 8 bases sitting between them. This clone has only a few counts. No antigen is known for it. The chain joins TRBV11-3 to TRBJ2-7; D gene unclear. Sample: peripheral blood, taken from a patient treated with radiotherapy plus ipilimumab. The origin of this receptor is a human donor with non-small cell lung cancer that progressed on radiotherapy plus ipilimumab. The CDR3 sequence: CASSQTLEQYF. CDR3 nucleotides: TGTGCCAGCAGCCAAACTCTCGAGCAGTACTTC.